This T cell receptor beta chain stems from a study of CD8 T cells in Susac syndrome. At the level of the study: When their blood was taken, the Susac syndrome patients had either not yet had any therapy, were taking corticosteroids, or were taking intravenous immunoglobulin alone. Study-wide findings and caveats: The CD4+ T cell repertoires of Susac syndrome were found to show no clonal expansion.

Sequencing of TCR beta was undertaken in CD8+ and CD4+ T cells derived from blood. It was negative isolation that provided the CD8+ and CD4+ T cells, whereas TEMRA cells were enriched by FACS. The CDR3 covers 13 residues. Germline CDR1 and CDR2: SGHAT and FQNNGV. V dropped 5 bases and J dropped 3; count of bases not matched to a gene: 0. Turning to this clonotype: Its antigen remains unknown.

After extraction with the RNeasy kit, about 0.45 to 1 ug of the RNA was reverse transcribed using random hexamers. TCRdb re-analysed the immunoSEQ multiplex PCR reads in MiXCR, keeping a single row per CDR3 protein. Among about 120,000 distinct CDR3 sequences listed, over 95% were seen once. The receptor was derived from a human donor with Susac syndrome. The genes are TRBV11-2 and TRBJ2-2, with 7 nucleotides matching TRBD1. Sequencing used CD4+ T cells from PBMCs. DNA for the CDR3: TGTGCCAGCAGCCAGGGGGACACCGGGGAGCTGTTTTTT. Protein sequence: CASSQGDTGELFF. Based on the CDR3 plus reference TRBV11-2 and TRBJ2-2, the full variable domain is EAGVAQSPRYKIIEKRQSVAFWCNPISGHATLYWYQQILGQGPKLLIQFQNNGVVDDSQLPKDRFSAERLKGVDSTLKIQPAKLEDSAVYLCASSQGDTGELFFGEGSRLTVL.